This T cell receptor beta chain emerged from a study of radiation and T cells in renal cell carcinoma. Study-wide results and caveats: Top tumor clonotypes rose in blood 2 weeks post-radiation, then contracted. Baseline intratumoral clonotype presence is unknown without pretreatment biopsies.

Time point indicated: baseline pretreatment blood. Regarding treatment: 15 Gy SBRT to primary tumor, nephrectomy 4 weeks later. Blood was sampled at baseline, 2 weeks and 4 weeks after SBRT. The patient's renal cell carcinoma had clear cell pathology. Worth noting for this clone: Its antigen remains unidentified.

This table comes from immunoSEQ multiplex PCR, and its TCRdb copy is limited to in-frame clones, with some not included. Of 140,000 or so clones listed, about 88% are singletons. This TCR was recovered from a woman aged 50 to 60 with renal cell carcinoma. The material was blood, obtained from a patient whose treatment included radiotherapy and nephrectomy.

The CDR3 reads CASSLGVVADTQYF. In nucleotides, the CDR3 is TGTGCCAGCAGCTTAGGTGTAGTGGCGGATACGCAGTATTTT. This chain links TRBV7-2 with TRBJ2-3, with D unclear. The CDR3 is made up of 14 amino acids. Trimming left V 1 base short and J 6 bases short, with 11 bases between. The V gene's germline CDR1 is SGHTA and CDR2 FQGNSA.